A selection of T cell receptor beta chains follows, all from one sample in a study of T cell repertoires in cytomegalovirus infection. TCRdb processed the reads anew with MiXCR; each CDR3 protein has one entry. Found here are 310,000 or so distinct CDR3 sequences, 15% to 20% of them singletons; the top ten hold around 13%. The sequenced sample consisted of PBMCs. Source of these receptors: a human donor in good health (CMV status not recorded). Some clones in this sample may be carry-over from other donors' samples. Each CDR3 is given with its conserved first and last residue. Each record gives: J gene, D gene, V gene, CDR3 protein. The D gene is left open where the match is weak.

TRBJ1-2	.	TRBV6-5	CASRTGHGYGYTF
TRBJ2-2	.	TRBV4-2	CASSQDWGAGAGELFF
TRBJ1-2	TRBD1	TRBV2	CASTGQGMPYGYTF
TRBJ2-1	.	TRBV7-2	CASSPPGIGLQFF
TRBJ1-5	TRBD1	TRBV6-2/TRBV6-3	CASSSPGGRAQHF
TRBJ2-5	.	TRBV7-8	CASSWSQETQYF
TRBJ2-4	.	TRBV7-2	CASSLEQGSDIQYF
TRBJ2-3	.	TRBV15	CATSRGQATDTQYF
TRBJ1-1	.	TRBV27	CASSLGIGTEAFF
TRBJ1-2	TRBD1	TRBV20-1	CSARGRTGDNGYGYTF
TRBJ2-7	TRBD1	TRBV28	CASSSGTGPPYEQYF
TRBJ1-2	.	TRBV4-3	CASSQRTGAYGYTF
TRBJ1-1	.	TRBV7-9	CASSLGSQVTEAFF
TRBJ2-3	.	TRBV7-2	CASSRSTGNTDTQYF
TRBJ1-6	.	TRBV6-5	CASSYLGSEGSPLHF
TRBJ2-2	.	TRBV5-1	CASSLDRINTGELFF
TRBJ1-5	.	TRBV7-9	CASSRDGQTPQHF
TRBJ2-7	.	TRBV4-2	CASSQTSDFSYEQYF
TRBJ1-1	.	TRBV7-2	CASSFSGQLNTEAFF
TRBJ2-2	.	TRBV5-1	CASTPFAGRADTGELFF
TRBJ1-2	TRBD1	TRBV11-2	CASSTWTGGAIGYTF
TRBJ1-2	TRBD1	TRBV7-2	CASDPDRAGVNYGYTF
TRBJ1-1	TRBD1	TRBV7-2	CASSDRGGATEAFF
TRBJ2-1	.	TRBV12-3/TRBV12-4	CASSGRVGGLKNEQFF
TRBJ2-3	TRBD1	TRBV20-1	CSARRRDRGYTDTQYF
TRBJ1-3	TRBD1	TRBV10-3	CATRGQGISGNTIYF
TRBJ2-7	TRBD1	TRBV3-1	CASSLWTGYEQYF
TRBJ2-1	TRBD2	TRBV7-2	CASSLWASGYNEQFF
TRBJ2-2	.	TRBV28	CASSRQRNTGELFF
TRBJ1-5	.	TRBV28	CASSSFQGNQPQHF
TRBJ2-3	TRBD1	TRBV4-2	CASSQDDRASYF
TRBJ2-5	.	TRBV25-1	CASSDRTRRKETQYF
TRBJ1-2	.	TRBV7-2	CASSPLYGYTF
TRBJ1-6	.	TRBV15	CATRSGSEGFYNSPLHF
TRBJ1-6	.	TRBV12-3/TRBV12-4	CASTTGSYNSPLHF
TRBJ2-5	.	TRBV2	CASSEGGGEETQYF
TRBJ1-5	TRBD1	TRBV12-3/TRBV12-4	CASSLQGDHQPQHF
TRBJ1-1	.	TRBV27	CASSREAHGVTEAFF
TRBJ2-7	.	TRBV10-3	CAISPGTSSYEQYF
TRBJ2-1	.	TRBV7-2	CASSSLRREYNEQFF
TRBJ1-2	.	TRBV6-5	CASSYSLGGFYGYTF
TRBJ2-5	.	TRBV20-1	CSAKTGLTAQETQYF
TRBJ2-1	.	TRBV29-1	CSVELFVQSSYNEQFF
TRBJ1-6	.	TRBV20-1	CSARPTDSYNSPLHF
TRBJ2-5	TRBD2	TRBV5-1	CASSASSLRTSGIQETQYF
TRBJ1-2	TRBD1	TRBV11-3	CASSSSRDSPPNYGYTF
TRBJ2-5	.	TRBV20-1	CSATPGGRETQYF
TRBJ2-2	.	TRBV11-3	CASSVQGVAGELFF
TRBJ2-7	TRBD1	TRBV10-3	CAISEGPTGYEQYF
TRBJ1-3	.	TRBV4-3	CASSQEIPVHSGNTIYF
TRBJ1-5	.	TRBV4-1	CASSQMMGRPQHF
TRBJ2-1	.	TRBV4-1	CASSLTHNGIQEQFF
TRBJ2-5	TRBD1	TRBV12-3/TRBV12-4	CASSSLTGFQETQYF
TRBJ2-5	TRBD2	TRBV18	CASSPVAGKETQYF
TRBJ1-1	TRBD1	TRBV6-2/TRBV6-3	CASSYSRQGARWDTEAFF
TRBJ1-5	TRBD1	TRBV4-1	CASSQVDGTGGNQPQHF